The clone carrying this TCR beta chain was detected only a few times. Antigen specificity is unknown. TCRdb ran MiXCR on the 5' RACE reads and lists one entry per CDR3 protein. The sample carries about 530,000 distinct CDR3 sequences, about 15% recorded once. The data belong to a study of identical twins. Study-wide findings and caveats: Carriage of fewer insertions was seen in abundant cord blood beta clonotypes, whereas memory repertoires showed none.

Germline CDR1 and CDR2: LGHDT and YNNKEL (reference sequence). This CDR3 is 17 amino acids long. The germline V and J ends were trimmed by 4 bases and 0 bases, with 16 bases remaining between them. These data were also reused for a study on yellow fever vaccine responses in identical twins.

Sequenced input: CD4+ T cells sorted from blood. This clonotype was obtained from a woman under 30 in good health. This rearrangement joins TRBV3-1 to TRBJ2-1; tentatively, D is TRBD2 (7 bases). Here the CDR3 reads CASSRGRGVSSYNEQFF. The CDR3 nucleotides are TGTGCCAGCAGCCGAGGGAGGGGGGTAAGCTCCTACAATGAGCAGTTCTTC.